Below are 26 T cell receptor beta chains sequenced from a single sample in a study of blood T cells in healthy people across ages. For the second PCR, which ran for about 7 to 12 cycles, a sample-barcoded 5' primer and a J-beta primer mix were used. TCRdb reprocessed the 5' RACE reads via MiXCR and lists one record per CDR3 protein. The sample includes some 1.4 million distinct CDR3 sequences, roughly 40% seen only once; the top ten take 6.5% to 10%. Input material: blood. The receptors shown here come from a woman under 30 in good health.

This clonotype was observed a few times. The chain carries TRBV12-3 or TRBV12-4 and TRBJ2-3; a weak D match, TRBD2 (6 bases). Trimming cost V 0 bases and J 3 bases, with 10 bases left between them. CDR3 length equals 15 residues. The CDR3 nucleotides read TGTGCCAGCAGTTTAGCGGGACTTTATACAGATACGCAGTATTTT. Translated: CASSLAGLYTDTQYF.

The chain uses TRBV7-2 and TRBJ2-1; 9 positions match TRBD1. Trimming took 1 base from V and 7 from J; bases not matched to a gene: 5. Germline V lookup: CDR1 SGHTA, CDR2 FQGNSA. The CDR3 contains 15 residues. The DNA for the CDR3 is TGTGCCAGCAGCTTAGGAGGGACAGGGAGGAATGAGCAGTTCTTC. Translated: CASSLGGTGRNEQFF.

This clonotype has more than one count but fewer than ten. The chain recombines TRBV5-1 with TRBJ2-1, with 8 bases aligning to TRBD2. The CDR3 is 16 amino acids. Germline values: CDR1 SGHRS, CDR2 YFSETQ. With 5 bases clipped from V and 7 bases from J, the junction kept 14 bases outside the gene matches. The CDR3 nucleotides are TGCGCCAGCAGTAAAGCGGGGGCCGAGTCACCGAATGAGCAGTTCTTC. Its translation: CASSKAGAESPNEQFF.

This clonotype appeared a few times. The chain employs TRBV18 and TRBJ2-5; TRBD2 is a possible D gene (5 bases). The CDR3 spans 16 residues. V dropped 3 bases and J dropped 1 base, with 15 bases sitting between them. Germline V CDR1 and CDR2: KGHSH, LQKENI. CDR3 in DNA: TGTGCCAGCTCACCTACGCCTAGCACCTTCCAAGAGACCCAGTACTTC. Translating it yields CASSPTPSTFQETQYF.

In this sample, this clonotype turned up a few times. The gene calls are TRBV20-1 and TRBJ2-5, with D perhaps matching TRBD1 (6 bases). Germline lookup yields CDR1 DFQATT and CDR2 SNEGSKA (reference sequence). The CDR3 runs to 14 residues. The V end was cut by 6 bases, the J end by 5 bases, with 19 bases between. This chain's CDR3 is CSALLGTIFETQYF. DNA of the CDR3: TGCAGTGCCTTATTAGGGACAATCTTCGAGACCCAGTACTTC.

The genes are TRBV20-1 and TRBJ1-4, with D perhaps matching TRBD1 (6 bases). The CDR3 runs 14 residues. The germline gives CDR1 DFQATT, CDR2 SNEGSKA (reference sequence). V was trimmed by 6 bases and J by 8 bases, leaving 19 bases between them. CDR3 sequence (DNA): TGCAGTGCCCCGTACCGGGGGCAACTGGAAAAACTGTTTTTT. It translates to CSAPYRGQLEKLFF.

Turning to this clonotype: A junction boundary mismatches the germline segment, possibly from a read error. This chain uses TRBV20-1 with TRBJ2-5; the D gene is possibly TRBD2 (5 bases). Germline CDR1 reads DFQATT; CDR2 reads SNEGSKA (reference sequence). The length of the CDR3 is 15 residues. The CDR3 DNA reads TGCAGTGCCAGAGATATACGAGGGTTGGAAGAGACCCAGTACTTC. Its translation is CSARDIRGLEETQYF.

About this clonotype: This could be a read error, since a much larger clone is one nucleotide away. The V call is TRBV2, the J call TRBJ1-2; D unresolved. Germline values: CDR1 SNHLY, CDR2 FYNNEI. The CDR3 length is 11 residues. Between the trimmed V and J ends, which lost 1 base and 6 bases, there was a span of 3 bases. CDR3 coding DNA: TGTGCCAGCAGTGAAGGGGATGGCTACACCTTC. It translates to CASSEGDGYTF.

The genes are TRBV3-1 and TRBJ2-5; D is possibly TRBD1 (6 bases). The DNA end favors TRBJ2-7, so the J call may be wrong. In germline, CDR1 is LGHDT, CDR2 YNNKEL (reference sequence). CDR3 size: 14 residues. CDR3 region: CASSQDFSGDEQYF. Written as DNA, the CDR3 is TGTGCCAGCAGCCAAGATTTTTCAGGGGACGAGCAGTACTTC.

This clonotype was seen more than once but under ten times. The J gene is TRBJ2-1, the V gene TRBV24-1; TRBD2 matches 11 bases. Germline trimming cut 3 bases from V and 7 bases from J; bases unmatched to any gene: 10. The CDR3 spans 17 residues. Germline V gives CDR1 KGHDR, CDR2 SFDVKD. The CDR3 coding sequence is TGTGCCACCAGTGATCCTACCGTAGCGGGGGGGCAAAATGAGCAGTTCTTC. Protein: CATSDPTVAGGQNEQFF.

This chain connects TRBV25-1 to TRBJ2-5; D remains unclear. Gene TRBJ2-7 matches the end of the DNA better, so the J call may be wrong. The V gene's germline CDR1 is MGHDK and CDR2 SYGVNS. This CDR3 spans 11 amino acids. The CDR3 DNA reads as TGTGCCAGCAGTATCGGATTCGAGCAGTACTTC. Its protein product is CASSIGFEQYF.

The gene calls are TRBV7-9 and TRBJ2-7, with unresolved D. Germline CDR1 SEHNR, CDR2 FQNEAQ (reference sequence). V was pared by 2 bases and J by 7 bases, with 12 bases between. The CDR3 consists of 13 residues. The CDR3 here is CASSLNQYNEQYF. The CDR3 region has the DNA TGTGCCAGCAGCTTAAACCAATACAATGAGCAGTACTTC. Full variable domain (outside the CDR3, taken from reference TRBV7-9 and TRBJ2-7): DTGVSQNPRHKITKRGQNVTFRCDPISEHNRLYWYRQTLGQGPEFLTYFQNEAQLEKSRLLSDRFSAERPKGSFSTLEIQRTEQGDSAMYLCASSLNQYNEQYFGPGTRLTVT.

The V and J genes are TRBV6-2 or TRBV6-3 and TRBJ1-2; D is undetermined. Germline V gene data show CDR1 as MNHEY and CDR2 as SVGEGT. V was clipped by 1 base and J by 0 bases, with 6 bases between them. This CDR3 is built from 14 residues. The CDR3 coding sequence is TGTGCCAGCAGTTACTGGGAAGCTAACTATGGCTACACCTTC. As protein: CASSYWEANYGYTF.

The V gene is TRBV9, the J gene TRBJ2-5; 8 nucleotides align to TRBD2. CDR3 size: 14 residues. CDR1 is SGDLS and CDR2 is YYNGEE in the germline V gene. Losses at the gene ends were 0 bases for V and 7 bases for J; bases not matched to a gene: 5. The CDR3 DNA reads as TGTGCCAGCAGCGTAGGAGGACTAGCAGGGACCCAGTACTTC. Translating gives CASSVGGLAGTQYF.

This clonotype was observed a handful of times. The CDR3 here is CATSRDTAANEQFF. Here the CDR3 DNA reads TGTGCCACCAGCAGAGATACAGCGGCTAATGAGCAGTTCTTC. The chain carries TRBV15 and TRBJ2-1, with a possible D match to TRBD2 (5 bases). The CDR3 runs to 14 residues. Germline CDR1 and CDR2: LNHNV and YYDKDF (reference sequence). The V end was cut by 0 bases, the J end by 7 bases, with 10 bases between.

The sample holds many counts of this clonotype. The chain is built from TRBV20-1 and TRBJ2-4; D gene uncertain. The CDR3 contains 13 residues. V was clipped by 2 bases and J by 5 bases, with 10 bases between them. From germline, CDR1 is DFQATT and CDR2 SNEGSKA (reference sequence). The CDR3 protein is CSARKSGENIQYF. The CDR3, as DNA: TGCAGTGCTAGAAAAAGTGGGGAAAACATTCAGTACTTC.

This sequence joins TRBV14 and TRBJ1-1; 9 bases are shared with TRBD1. The CDR3 loop spans 16 amino acids. Germline lookup yields CDR1 SGHDN and CDR2 FVKESK. The junction had 7 bases not matched to a gene; V was cut back by 5 bases and J by 0 bases. The CDR3 protein is CASSAPGQGLNTEAFF. CDR3 nucleotide sequence: TGTGCCAGCAGCGCGCCGGGACAGGGCCTGAACACTGAAGCTTTCTTT.

The chain links TRBV6-1 to TRBJ2-7, with a possible D match to TRBD2 (5 bases). Trimming shortened V by 8 bases and J by 3 bases, and 11 bases separated the two germline ends. CDR1 is MNHNS, CDR2 SASEGT, per germline. This CDR3 is built from 12 residues. CDR3 loop: CASQAGDYEQYF. CDR3 sequence (DNA): TGTGCCAGCCAGGCGGGTGACTACGAGCAGTACTTC.

This clonotype was counted a few times. The chain couples TRBV9 to TRBJ2-1; TRBD2 matches 8 bases. V shed 4 bases, J shed 8 bases, and the junction held 11 bases outside the gene matches. The CDR3 contains 15 residues. Germline V gives CDR1 SGDLS, CDR2 YYNGEE. Here the CDR3 reads CASSTLTSAGDEQFF. Written as DNA, the CDR3 is TGTGCCAGCAGCACTCTGACTAGCGCGGGGGATGAGCAGTTCTTC.

There are a few counts of this clonotype. The V and J genes are TRBV28 and TRBJ2-4; 9 bases map to TRBD1. The V gene end was trimmed by 6 bases and the J gene end by 4 bases; junction bases not matched to a gene: 4. Germline assignment: CDR1 MDHEN and CDR2 SYDVKM. The length of the CDR3 is 14 residues. This CDR3 is CASSTGTGKNIQYF. The CDR3 coding sequence is TGTGCCAGCAGCACCGGGACAGGGAAAAACATTCAGTACTTC.

The chain carries TRBV6-4 and TRBJ2-4; no definite D call. Germline CDR1 reads MRHNA; CDR2 reads SNTAGT. This CDR3 has 14 residues. V was shortened by 8 bases and J by 0 bases, with 11 bases between the two germline ends. CDR3 bases: TGTGCCAGCCTTACGGTACTAGCCAAAAACATTCAGTACTTC. This codes for CASLTVLAKNIQYF.

In its sample, this clonotype was seen a few times. V usage is TRBV25-1 and J usage is TRBJ1-1; 10 positions agree with TRBD1. CDR1 is MGHDK, CDR2 SYGVNS, per germline. The J segment lost 10 bases and the V segment lost 8 bases, leaving 7 bases of the junction unmatched. The CDR3 is 12 residues long. The chain's CDR3 is CASHTGTGVAFF. In DNA, the CDR3 is TGTGCCAGCCACACGGGGACAGGGGTAGCTTTCTTT. Complete variable domain (other parts from reference TRBV25-1 and TRBJ1-1): EADIYQTPRYLVIGTGKKITLECSQTMGHDKMYWYQQDPGMELHLIHYSYGVNSTEKGDLSSESTVSRIRTEHFPLTLESARPSHTSQYLCASHTGTGVAFFGQGTRLTVV.

The chain combines TRBV20-1 with TRBJ2-7; TRBD2 matches 10 bases. The V segment lost 6 bases and the J segment 3 bases; nucleotides outside the gene matches: 11. Germline V gene lookup returns CDR1 DFQATT and CDR2 SNEGSKA (reference sequence). CDR3 length equals 15 residues. In DNA, the CDR3 is TGCAGTGCCCCCCCCGGACTAGCGGCCAACTACGAGCAGTACTTC. Protein sequence: CSAPPGLAANYEQYF.

This clonotype was detected a few times. J is TRBJ2-3 and V is TRBV7-3; no reliable D call. Germline V gives CDR1 SGHTA, CDR2 FQGTGA. Trimming removed 5 bases at V and 5 bases at J, with 11 bases between. The CDR3 contains 13 residues. The CDR3 DNA follows: TGTGCCAGCAGCCCCACCCTGGGAGATACGCAGTATTTT. Its translation: CASSPTLGDTQYF.

The chain combines TRBV6-1 with TRBJ2-1; D call uncertain. Germline CDR1 is MNHNS and CDR2 is SASEGT. The CDR3 has 15 residues. Between the trimmed V and J ends, which lost 5 bases and 0 bases, there was a span of 11 bases. The DNA of the CDR3 is TGTGCCAGCAGTCGGTGGTTCAGCTCCTACAATGAGCAGTTCTTC. Translated, it gives CASSRWFSSYNEQFF.

This sequence joins TRBV4-2 and TRBJ2-5, with D possibly being TRBD1 (5 bases). Germline V gene lookup returns CDR1 LGHNA and CDR2 YNFKEQ. Trimming took 0 bases from V and 1 from J, leaving 12 bases between them. The CDR3 has 16 amino acids. Here the CDR3 reads CASSQESPTGQETQYF. CDR3 DNA sequence: TGTGCCAGCAGCCAAGAGTCTCCTACAGGCCAAGAGACCCAGTACTTC.